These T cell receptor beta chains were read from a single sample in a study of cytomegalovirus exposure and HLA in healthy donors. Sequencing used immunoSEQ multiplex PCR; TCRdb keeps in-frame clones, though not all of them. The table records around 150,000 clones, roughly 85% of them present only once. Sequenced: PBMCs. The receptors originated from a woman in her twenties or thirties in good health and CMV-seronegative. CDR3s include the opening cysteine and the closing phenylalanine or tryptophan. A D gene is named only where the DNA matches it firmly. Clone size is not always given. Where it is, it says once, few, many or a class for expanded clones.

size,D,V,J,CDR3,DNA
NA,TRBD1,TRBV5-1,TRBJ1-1,CASSPGQGPNTEAFF,TGCGCCAGCAGTCCTGGACAGGGCCCGAACACTGAAGCTTTCTTT
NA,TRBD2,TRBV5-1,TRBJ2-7,CASSPPTSGPYEQYF,TGCGCCAGCAGCCCACCGACTAGCGGACCCTACGAGCAGTACTTC
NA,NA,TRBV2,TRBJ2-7,CASSYPANRASSYEQYF,TGTGCCAGCAGTTACCCCGCCAACAGGGCTAGCTCCTACGAGCAGTACTTC
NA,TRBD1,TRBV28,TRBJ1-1,CASSSTRTGMVTEAFF,TGTGCCAGCAGTTCCACTAGGACAGGCATGGTCACTGAAGCTTTCTTT
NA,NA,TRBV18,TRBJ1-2,CASSPPRTVANYGYTF,TGTGCCAGCTCACCTCCTAGGACAGTAGCTAACTATGGCTACACCTTC
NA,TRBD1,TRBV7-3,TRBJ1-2,CASSQTGTGFYGYTF,TGTGCCAGCAGTCAAACCGGGACAGGGTTTTATGGCTACACCTTC
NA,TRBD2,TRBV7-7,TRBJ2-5,CASSLDGRGGQETQYF,TGTGCCAGCAGCTTAGACGGTCGCGGGGGACAAGAGACCCAGTACTTC
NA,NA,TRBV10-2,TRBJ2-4,CASSRTPGSEVQYF,TGCGCCAGCAGCCGCACCCCGGGATCGGAGGTTCAGTACTTC
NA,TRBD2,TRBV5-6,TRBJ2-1,CASSLGLALSEQFF,TGTGCCAGCAGCCTGGGACTAGCCTTGAGTGAGCAGTTCTTC
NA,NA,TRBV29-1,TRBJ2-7,CSVGDYEQYF,TGCAGCGTCGGAGACTACGAGCAGTACTTC
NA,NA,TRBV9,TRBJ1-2,CASSVGSGSYGYTF,TGTGCCAGCAGCGTAGGGTCAGGTTCCTATGGCTACACCTTC
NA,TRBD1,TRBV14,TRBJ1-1,CASSQAGQGAWNTEAFF,TGTGCCAGCAGCCAAGCAGGACAGGGGGCGTGGAACACTGAAGCTTTCTTT
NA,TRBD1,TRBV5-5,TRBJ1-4,CASSSGTGQNEKLFF,TGTGCCAGCAGTTCCGGGACAGGTCAAAATGAAAAACTGTTTTTT
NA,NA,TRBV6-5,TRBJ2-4,CASTKSGAKNIQYF,TGTGCCAGCACAAAATCCGGAGCCAAAAACATTCAGTACTTC
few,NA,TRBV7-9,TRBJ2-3,CASSSGNTDTQYF,TGTGCCAGCAGCTCAGGGAACACAGATACGCAGTATTTT
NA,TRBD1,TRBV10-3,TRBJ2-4,CAISESFGTGGAKNIQYF,TGTGCCATCAGTGAGTCGTTCGGGACAGGGGGTGCCAAAAACATTCAGTACTTC
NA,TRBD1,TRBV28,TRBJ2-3,CASSLIPGQGDTQYF,TGTGCCAGCAGTTTAATCCCGGGACAGGGAGATACGCAGTATTTT
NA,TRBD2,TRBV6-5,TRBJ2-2,CASSSAGAGTGELFF,TGTGCCAGCAGTTCAGCGGGGGCCGGGACCGGGGAGCTGTTTTTT
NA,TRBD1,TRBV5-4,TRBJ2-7,CASSLQGISYEQYF,TGTGCCAGCAGCCTACAGGGGATTTCCTACGAGCAGTACTTC
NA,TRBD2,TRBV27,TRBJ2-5,CASSLSPAGGQETQYF,TGTGCCAGCAGTTTATCCCCAGCGGGGGGACAAGAGACCCAGTACTTC
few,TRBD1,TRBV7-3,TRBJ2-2,CASSSGQGSGELFF,TGTGCCAGCAGTTCCGGACAGGGTTCCGGGGAGCTGTTTTTT
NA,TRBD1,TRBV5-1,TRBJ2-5,CASSSRRQGAGETQYF,TGCGCCAGCAGCTCCCGGAGACAGGGGGCAGGAGAGACCCAGTACTTC
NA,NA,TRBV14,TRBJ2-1,CASSQTLAHEQFF,TGTGCCAGCAGCCAAACACTAGCCCATGAGCAGTTCTTC
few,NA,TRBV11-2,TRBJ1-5,CASSGGVGNQPQHF,TGTGCCAGCAGCGGAGGGGTCGGCAATCAGCCCCAGCATTTT
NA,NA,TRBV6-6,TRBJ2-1,CASSDPGSEQFF,TGTGCCAGCAGCGACCCAGGGTCTGAGCAGTTCTTC